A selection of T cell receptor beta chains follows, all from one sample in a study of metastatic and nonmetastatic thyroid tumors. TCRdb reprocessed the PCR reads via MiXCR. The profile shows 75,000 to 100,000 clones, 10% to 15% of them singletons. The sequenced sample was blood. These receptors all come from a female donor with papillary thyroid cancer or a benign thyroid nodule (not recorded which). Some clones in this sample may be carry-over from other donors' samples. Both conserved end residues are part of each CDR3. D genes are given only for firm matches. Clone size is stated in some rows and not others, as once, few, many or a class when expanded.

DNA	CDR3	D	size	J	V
TGTGCCAGCAGTTACGGGCCAGGCGGCTACATCTCTGGGGCCAACGTCCTGACTTTC	CASSYGPGGYISGANVLTF	.	.	TRBJ2-6	TRBV6-5
TGTGCCAGCAGTTTTGAGGGGTTAAGCACTGAAGCTTTCTTT	CASSFEGLSTEAFF	.	many	TRBJ1-1	TRBV6-1
TGTGCCATCGTCTGGAGAGGCATTAGCAATCAGCCCCAGCATTTT	CAIVWRGISNQPQHF	.	few	TRBJ1-5	TRBV6-1
TGTGCCATCAGTGATTGGCGGATGAACACTGAAGCTTTCTTT	CAISDWRMNTEAFF	.	many	TRBJ1-1	TRBV10-3
TGTGCCAGCAGTCCCGCCCGGAGCGGGACCCAGTACTTC	CASSPARSGTQYF	.	many	TRBJ2-5	TRBV28
TGTGCCTGGAGTCCCGGGACATTGGGAGAAAAACTGTTTTTT	CAWSPGTLGEKLFF	.	many	TRBJ1-4	TRBV30
TGTGCCAGTCCAGAACTGAGCTCCTACGAGCAGTACTTC	CASPELSSYEQYF	.	few	TRBJ2-7	TRBV27
TGTGCCAGCAGCTCTACCTACACCGGGGAGCTGTTTTTT	CASSSTYTGELFF	.	many	TRBJ2-2	TRBV7-9
TGCAGTGCTCGTGGACTGAACACCGGGGAGCTGTTTTTT	CSARGLNTGELFF	.	many	TRBJ2-2	TRBV20-1
TGTGCCAGCAGTGGGACTAGCGGGGGAAACAATGAGCAGTTCTTC	CASSGTSGGNNEQFF	TRBD2	few	TRBJ2-1	TRBV2
TGCAGTGCTAGAGATAGGGGTGGACGACGTGGCGGACACTACAATGAGCAGTTCTTC	CSARDRGGRRGGHYNEQFF	.	many	TRBJ2-1	TRBV20-1
TGCAGTGCCACTTCAGGGGGGGGCAATCAGCCCCAGCATTTT	CSATSGGGNQPQHF	TRBD1	many	TRBJ1-5	TRBV20-1
TGTGCCTGGAGTGTTGGACACTTGAACACTGAAGCTTTCTTT	CAWSVGHLNTEAFF	.	many	TRBJ1-1	TRBV30
TGTGCCAGCAGCCCTCCCCCCACAGGGGGCGCGTACACTGAAGCTTTCTTT	CASSPPPTGGAYTEAFF	TRBD1	medium-sized	TRBJ1-1	TRBV3-1
TGTGCCAGCAGTTTACGGCGTCAGCAAGAGACCCAGTACTTC	CASSLRRQQETQYF	.	many	TRBJ2-5	TRBV12-3/TRBV12-4
TGTGCCAGCAGCCAAGATGGCTCGACAGGGGTTTGGAATGAGCAGTTCTTC	CASSQDGSTGVWNEQFF	TRBD1	.	TRBJ2-1	TRBV3-1
TGTGCCAGCAGCTCCGGTTGGGGGCCTTCCTACGAGCAGTACTTC	CASSSGWGPSYEQYF	.	many	TRBJ2-7	TRBV5-4
TGCAGTGCTACCGACAGTGGCATTAGTTCACCCCTCCACTTT	CSATDSGISSPLHF	.	.	TRBJ1-6	TRBV20-1
TGTGCCAGCAGTCCACAGGGGTACGGTTCACCCCTCCACTTT	CASSPQGYGSPLHF	TRBD1	many	TRBJ1-6	TRBV12-3/TRBV12-4
TGTGCCAGCAGTCCCGGGGATTCCTACAATGAGCAGTTCTTC	CASSPGDSYNEQFF	.	many	TRBJ2-1	TRBV6-4
TGCAGTGCTCGACCCCTCGGACTAGCGGGAGCAGGTGAGCAGTTCTTC	CSARPLGLAGAGEQFF	TRBD2	many	TRBJ2-1	TRBV20-1
TGTGCCACCTCCGTGGGAGCGTTCGGGACCCAGTACTTC	CATSVGAFGTQYF	.	many	TRBJ2-5	TRBV19
TGTGCCAGCAGTAGGGACAGGGGGTCCTACGAGCAGTACTTC	CASSRDRGSYEQYF	TRBD1	many	TRBJ2-7	TRBV6-1
TGTGCCAGTACCCTGAACAGGGACTATGGCTACACCTTC	CASTLNRDYGYTF	.	many	TRBJ1-2	TRBV28
TGTGCCAGCAGTGAGCGGGGGTCTGGCACAGATACGCAGTATTTT	CASSERGSGTDTQYF	TRBD2	many	TRBJ2-3	TRBV2
TGCAGTGCTGGGGGAGCCGGGGGGCTTAGCATGCGAGAGCAGTACTTC	CSAGGAGGLSMREQYF	.	many	TRBJ2-7	TRBV20-1
TGTGCCAGTAAGCCCGCGGACCAACAGCAAGAGACCCAGCACTTC	CASKPADQQQETQHF	.	few	TRBJ2-5	TRBV19
TGTGCCAGCAGCCCAGCCCCCCCCTCTCTAGGCTACGAGCAGTACTTC	CASSPAPPSLGYEQYF	.	many	TRBJ2-7	TRBV28
TGTGCTAGCAGCCCCGGGGCTAGCGGGACCTACAATGAGCAGTTCTTC	CASSPGASGTYNEQFF	TRBD2	many	TRBJ2-1	TRBV7-6
TGCGCCAGCAGCTTCGGAGGGGGCACAGATACGCAGTATTTT	CASSFGGGTDTQYF	.	many	TRBJ2-3	TRBV5-1
TGTGCCACCAGTAGACTAGCGGGAGACAATGAGCAGTTCTTC	CATSRLAGDNEQFF	TRBD2	many	TRBJ2-1	TRBV24-1
TGTGCCTGGAGTGTGAGCGGGAGGCGAGAGACCCAGTACTTC	CAWSVSGRRETQYF	TRBD2	many	TRBJ2-5	TRBV30
TGTGCCATCAGTACCAGAGGGGAAGGCACAGATACGCAGTATTTT	CAISTRGEGTDTQYF	.	many	TRBJ2-3	TRBV10-3
TGCAGCGTTGCACAGGGGGGGTCAGGAACAGATACGCAGTATTTT	CSVAQGGSGTDTQYF	.	many	TRBJ2-3	TRBV29-1
TGTGCCATCAAAAGCGGGAGACCGCCCTACGAGCAGTACTTC	CAIKSGRPPYEQYF	TRBD2	many	TRBJ2-7	TRBV10-3
TGTGCCTGGAGTCGACAAGCGTTTCACTCTGGAAACACCATATATTTT	CAWSRQAFHSGNTIYF	.	.	TRBJ1-3	TRBV30
TGCGCCAGCAGCCAAGCCGGGCGGGCTTTCTTT	CASSQAGRAFF	.	many	TRBJ1-1	TRBV4-3
TGCGCCAGCAGCCTCCAGACAGGGTCGTACGAGCAGTACTTC	CASSLQTGSYEQYF	TRBD1	many	TRBJ2-7	TRBV4-1
TGTGCCAGCAGGGTGGCTTCTGGCCGAGGGAATTCACCCCTCCACTTT	CASRVASGRGNSPLHF	.	many	TRBJ1-6	TRBV28
TGTGCCAGCAGTTTTAGCGGGAGGGCCGTAAATGAGCAGTTCTTC	CASSFSGRAVNEQFF	TRBD2	many	TRBJ2-1	TRBV12-3/TRBV12-4
TGTGCCAGCAGCCAGGACAATAGTGGGGGCTACGAGCAGTACTTC	CASSQDNSGGYEQYF	.	.	TRBJ2-7	TRBV4-2
TGTGCCAGCAGCTTAGACAGGAGGAGCGACGAGCAGTACTTC	CASSLDRRSDEQYF	.	many	TRBJ2-7	TRBV7-2
TGTGCCAGCTCACTAACAAGACTAGCGGGAGGAAATGTATACAATGAGCAGTTCTTC	CASSLTRLAGGNVYNEQFF	TRBD2	many	TRBJ2-1	TRBV18
TGTGCCAGCAGCCAATTGGGGGGGGAGACCCAGTACTTC	CASSQLGGETQYF	TRBD2	.	TRBJ2-5	TRBV3-1
TGTGCCAGTAGTATAGATACGAGGGAGACCCAGTACTTC	CASSIDTRETQYF	.	many	TRBJ2-5	TRBV19